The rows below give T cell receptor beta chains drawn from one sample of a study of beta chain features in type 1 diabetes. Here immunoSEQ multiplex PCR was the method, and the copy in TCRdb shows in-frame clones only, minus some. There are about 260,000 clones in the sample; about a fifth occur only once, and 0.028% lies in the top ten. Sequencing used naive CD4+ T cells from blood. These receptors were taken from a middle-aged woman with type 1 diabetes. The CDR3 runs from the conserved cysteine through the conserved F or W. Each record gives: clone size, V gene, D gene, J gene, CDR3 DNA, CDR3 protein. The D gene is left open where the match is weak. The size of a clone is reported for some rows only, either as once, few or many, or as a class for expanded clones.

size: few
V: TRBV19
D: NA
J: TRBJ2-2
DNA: TGTGCCAGTAGTTCAGGGGCAGGGCTCACCGGGGAGCTGTTTTTT
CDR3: CASSSGAGLTGELFF

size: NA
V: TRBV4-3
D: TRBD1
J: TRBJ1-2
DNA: TGCGCCAGCAGCAAATTGGGACAGGGCGACTATGGCTACACCTTC
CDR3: CASSKLGQGDYGYTF

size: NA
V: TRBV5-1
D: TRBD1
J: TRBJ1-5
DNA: TGCGCCAGCAGCCGGACAGGCGATCAGCCCCAGCATTTT
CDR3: CASSRTGDQPQHF

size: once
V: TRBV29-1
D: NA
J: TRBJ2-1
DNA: TGCAGCCTCCTGGGCAGCTCCTACAATGAGCAGTTCTTC
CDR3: CSLLGSSYNEQFF

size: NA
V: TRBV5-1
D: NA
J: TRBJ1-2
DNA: TGCGCCAGCAGCTTGGGGACAGACGGCTACACCTTC
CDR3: CASSLGTDGYTF

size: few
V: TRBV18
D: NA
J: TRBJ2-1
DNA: TGTGCCAGCTCACCCCCCGGGATTGAGCAGTTCTTC
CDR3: CASSPPGIEQFF

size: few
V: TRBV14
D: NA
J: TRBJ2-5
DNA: TGTGCCAGCAGCCGTCTACAGGGCCCAGAGACCCAGTACTTC
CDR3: CASSRLQGPETQYF

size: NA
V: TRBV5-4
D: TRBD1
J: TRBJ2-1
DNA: TGTGCCAGCAGCTTGGACAGGGGCTCTTACAATGAGCAGTTCTTC
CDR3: CASSLDRGSYNEQFF

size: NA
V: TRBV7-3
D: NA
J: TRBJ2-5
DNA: TGTGCCAGCAGCTTGGGAACAGGGCTTGGGGAGGAGACCCAGTACTTC
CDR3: CASSLGTGLGEETQYF

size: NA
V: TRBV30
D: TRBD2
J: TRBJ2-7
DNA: TGTGCCTGGGGAATTAGCGGGAGTTCCTACGAGCAGTACTTC
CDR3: CAWGISGSSYEQYF

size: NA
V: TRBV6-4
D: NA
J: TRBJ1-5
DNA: TGTGCCAGCAGTGACTCGAGGGGGAGAAGCAATCAGCCCCAGCATTTT
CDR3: CASSDSRGRSNQPQHF

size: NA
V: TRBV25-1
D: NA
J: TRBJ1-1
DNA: TGTGCCAGCAGTGGACCGGGTAACACTGAAGCTTTCTTT
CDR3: CASSGPGNTEAFF

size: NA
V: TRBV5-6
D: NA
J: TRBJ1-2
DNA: TGTGCCAGCAGCCCGTATAACAGGGCGGATGGCTACACCTTC
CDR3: CASSPYNRADGYTF

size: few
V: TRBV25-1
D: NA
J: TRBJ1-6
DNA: TGTGCCAGCAGTGAATATGCAGGGAGGAATTCACCCCTCCACTTT
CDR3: CASSEYAGRNSPLHF

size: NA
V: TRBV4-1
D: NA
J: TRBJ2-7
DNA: TGCGCCAGCAGCCAATCCGGGACAACCTACGAGCAGTACTTC
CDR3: CASSQSGTTYEQYF

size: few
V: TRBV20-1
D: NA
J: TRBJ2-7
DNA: TGCAGTGCTACAGTTTCCTACGAGCAGTACTTC
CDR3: CSATVSYEQYF

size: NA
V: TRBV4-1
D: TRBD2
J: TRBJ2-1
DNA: TGCGCCAGCAGCCAAGATCCGACTAGCGGTTCCTACAATGAGCAGTTCTTC
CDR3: CASSQDPTSGSYNEQFF

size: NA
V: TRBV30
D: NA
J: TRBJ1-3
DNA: TGTGCCTGGAGTGTGAAGCAAAACGGAAACACCATATATTTT
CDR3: CAWSVKQNGNTIYF

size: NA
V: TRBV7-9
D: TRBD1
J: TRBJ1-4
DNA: TGTGCCAGCAGCCCCGGGACAGGGTTCCAAAAACTGTTTTTT
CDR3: CASSPGTGFQKLFF

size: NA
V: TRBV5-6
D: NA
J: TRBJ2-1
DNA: TGTGCCAGCAGCTTTTGGGGCACCCTCCCCAATGAGCAGTTCTTC
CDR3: CASSFWGTLPNEQFF

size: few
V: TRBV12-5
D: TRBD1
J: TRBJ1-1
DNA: TGTGCTAGTGGTCGGACAGGGCCGCTTAACACTGAAGCTTTCTTT
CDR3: CASGRTGPLNTEAFF

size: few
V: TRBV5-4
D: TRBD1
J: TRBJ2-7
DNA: TGTGCCAGCAGCTGGGACAGGGCCAGGAGCGAGCAGTACTTC
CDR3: CASSWDRARSEQYF

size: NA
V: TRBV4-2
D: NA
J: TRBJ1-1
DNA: TGTGCCAGCAGCCAAGATTACAGGGAGAACACTGAAGCTTTCTTT
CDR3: CASSQDYRENTEAFF

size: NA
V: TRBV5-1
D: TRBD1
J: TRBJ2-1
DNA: TGCGCCAGCAGCATCGGACAGGTACAGCAGTTCTTC
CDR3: CASSIGQVQQFF

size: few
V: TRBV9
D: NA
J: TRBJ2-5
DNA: TGTGCCAGCAGCCCGGGGGTAGCGGAGACCCAGTACTTC
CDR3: CASSPGVAETQYF

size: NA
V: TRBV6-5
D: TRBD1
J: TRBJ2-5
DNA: TGTGCCAGCAGTCCTTGGACAGGATCCCAAGAGACCCAGTACTTC
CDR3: CASSPWTGSQETQYF

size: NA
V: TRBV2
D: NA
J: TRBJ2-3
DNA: TGTGCCAGCACGGTCGGAGGCACAGATACGCAGTATTTT
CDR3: CASTVGGTDTQYF

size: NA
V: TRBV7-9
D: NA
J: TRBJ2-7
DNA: TGTGCCAGCAGCCTCCCGGACAGCCGCGAGCAGTACTTC
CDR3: CASSLPDSREQYF

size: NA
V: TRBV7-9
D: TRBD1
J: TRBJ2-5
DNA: TGTGCCAGCAGCCCCCCGGGACAGGGTGATGTAGAGACCCAGTACTTC
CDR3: CASSPPGQGDVETQYF

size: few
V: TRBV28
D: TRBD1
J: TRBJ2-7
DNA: TGTGCCAGCAGCCTAGGGACAGCGACACAGGAGCAGTACTTC
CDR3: CASSLGTATQEQYF

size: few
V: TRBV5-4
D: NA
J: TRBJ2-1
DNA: TGTGCCAGCAGAGCGAGAGGAGGGAGACCCTACAATGAGCAGTTCTTC
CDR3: CASRARGGRPYNEQFF

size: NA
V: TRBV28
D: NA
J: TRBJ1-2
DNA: TGTGCCAGCAGTTTGGCAGGTGGCCTTAACTATGGCTACACCTTC
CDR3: CASSLAGGLNYGYTF

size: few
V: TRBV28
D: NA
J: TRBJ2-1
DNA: TGTGCCAGCAGTACCAGGTTTACCCATGAGCAGTTCTTC
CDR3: CASSTRFTHEQFF

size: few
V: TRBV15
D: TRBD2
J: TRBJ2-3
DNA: TGTGCCACCAGCAGAGATCCTAGCGGGACCACAGATACGCAGTATTTT
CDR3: CATSRDPSGTTDTQYF

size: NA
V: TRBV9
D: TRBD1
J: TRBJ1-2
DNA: TGTGCCAGCAGCGTAGGGACAGGGGGCGATGGTGGCTACACCTTC
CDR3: CASSVGTGGDGGYTF

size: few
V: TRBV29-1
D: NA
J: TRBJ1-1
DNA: TGCAGCGGAGGGTTAGGGGGCACTGAAGCTTTCTTT
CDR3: CSGGLGGTEAFF

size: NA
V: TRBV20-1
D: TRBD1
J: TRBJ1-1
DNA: TGCAGTGCTTTTGGACAGGGAGGAGCTTTCTTT
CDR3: CSAFGQGGAFF

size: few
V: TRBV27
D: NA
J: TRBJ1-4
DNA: TGTGCCAGCAGCTTTAACGGAGCTAATGAAAAACTGTTTTTT
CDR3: CASSFNGANEKLFF

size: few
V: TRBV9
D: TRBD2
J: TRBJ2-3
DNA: TGTGCCAGCAGCCCCCGTAGACCTAGCGGGGGAGATACGCAGTATTTT
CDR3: CASSPRRPSGGDTQYF

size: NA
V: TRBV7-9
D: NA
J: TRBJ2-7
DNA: TGTGCCAGCAGCCAACAGGTCGACGCGATTAAGCAGTACTTC
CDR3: CASSQQVDAIKQYF

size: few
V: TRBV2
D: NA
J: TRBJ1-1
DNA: TGTGCCAGCAGTATAACCTATGAAGCTTTCTTT
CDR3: CASSITYEAFF

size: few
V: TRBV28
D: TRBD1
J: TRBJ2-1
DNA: TGTGCCAGCAGTCCCCTCCCCCCAGGGGGAAGTGAGCAGTTCTTC
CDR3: CASSPLPPGGSEQFF

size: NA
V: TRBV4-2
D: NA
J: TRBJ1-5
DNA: TGTGCCAGCAGCCAAGGACGGGACAATCAGCCCCAGCATTTT
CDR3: CASSQGRDNQPQHF

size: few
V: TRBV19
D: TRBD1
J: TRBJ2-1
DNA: TGTGCCAGTAGTATCTGGACAGGGGGCCGGAATGAGCAGTTCTTC
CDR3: CASSIWTGGRNEQFF

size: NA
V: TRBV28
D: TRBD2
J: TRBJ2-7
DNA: TGTGCCAGCAGCCTTATAGGGGCGGGAGGGACCTACGAGCAGTACTTC
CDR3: CASSLIGAGGTYEQYF

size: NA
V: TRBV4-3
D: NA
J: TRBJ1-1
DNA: TGCGCCAGCAGCCAAGGTCTTGGAGGCACTGAAGCTTTCTTT
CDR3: CASSQGLGGTEAFF

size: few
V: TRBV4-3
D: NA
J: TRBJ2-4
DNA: TGCGCCAGCAGCCCCCGAAAGGACAGCACCTCCGATGCACGGTCAAACATTCAGTACTTC
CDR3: CASSPRKDSTSDARSNIQYF

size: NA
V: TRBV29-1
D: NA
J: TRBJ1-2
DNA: TGCAGCGTTGAAGAGAGTCCGGCGGGAGAAAACTATGGCTACACCTTC
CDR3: CSVEESPAGENYGYTF

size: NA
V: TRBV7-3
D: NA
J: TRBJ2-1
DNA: TGTGCCAGCAGCCCTCCGACAGCGCTAGGCAATGAGCAGTTCTTC
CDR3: CASSPPTALGNEQFF